This entry lists 16 T cell receptor beta chains sequenced from one sample in a study of metastatic and nonmetastatic thyroid tumors. There were no patients who had received any treatment before thyroid surgery. TCRdb re-called the PCR reads through MiXCR. The sample consists of 35,000 to 50,000 clones, about 3.3% of them appearing once. Material for sequencing was blood. Receptor source: a female donor with papillary thyroid cancer or a benign thyroid nodule (not recorded which). Some clones in this sample may be carry-over from other donors' samples.

This rearrangement joins TRBV5-1 to TRBJ2-3, with TRBD2 matching 14 bases. The V gene end was trimmed by 4 bases and the J gene end by 3 bases; junction bases not matched to a gene: 7. This CDR3 spans 17 amino acids. The V gene's germline CDR1 is SGHRS and CDR2 YFSETQ. The CDR3 sequence: CASSPPGLAGVTDTQYF. The CDR3 coding sequence is TGCGCCAGCAGCCCTCCGGGACTAGCGGGAGTTACAGATACGCAGTATTTT.

Only a few counts were recorded for this clone. This sequence joins TRBV28 and TRBJ2-3; TRBD1 or TRBD2 may be the D gene (5 bases each). V gave up 7 bases and J gave up 4 bases, with 18 bases separating them. The CDR3 is 15 residues long. The V gene's germline CDR1 is MDHEN and CDR2 SYDVKM. In DNA, the CDR3 is TGTGCCAGCATCCAGGGAGCTGGAGTCCCAGATACGCAGTATTTT. Its protein product is CASIQGAGVPDTQYF.

The chain has TRBV10-3 and TRBJ2-2; 8 bases map to TRBD2. In germline, CDR1 is ENHRY, CDR2 SYGVKD. This CDR3 has 15 amino acids. J lost 6 bases, V lost 2 bases, and 5 bases had no gene match. CDR3: CAISEEAGGAGELFF. Written as DNA, the CDR3 is TGTGCCATCAGTGAGGAGGCGGGAGGCGCCGGGGAGCTGTTTTTT.

This clone was counted many times. This chain joins TRBV7-6 and TRBJ1-5, with a weak D call TRBD1 (6 bases). This CDR3 region has 14 residues. Germline V gene data show CDR1 as SGHVS and CDR2 as FNYEAQ. The V and J ends lost 1 base and 3 bases respectively, with 7 bases between them. CDR3 amino acids: CASSLGQVNQPQHF. As DNA, the CDR3 is TGTGCCAGCAGCTTAGGACAGGTCAATCAGCCCCAGCATTTT.

With regard to this clone: The sample carries other DNA sequences with the same CDR3. J is TRBJ2-3 and V is TRBV6-1; D may be TRBD1 or TRBD2 (5 bases each). Germline V CDR1 and CDR2: MNHNS, SASEGT. V shed 1 base and J shed 2 bases, with 10 bases lying between them. The CDR3 runs 15 residues. Here the CDR3 reads CASSEGGGATDTQYF. CDR3 nucleotide sequence: TGTGCCAGCAGTGAAGGTGGGGGAGCCACAGATACGCAGTATTTT.

This clone was seen many times. This sequence joins TRBV20-1 and TRBJ2-3, with D hard to call. Germline values: CDR1 DFQATT, CDR2 SNEGSKA (reference sequence). With 3 bases removed from V and 4 bases from J, the gap between germline ends came to 8 bases. The CDR3 totals 12 residues. The CDR3 protein is CSASGGADTQYF. DNA for the CDR3: TGCAGTGCTAGTGGCGGTGCAGATACGCAGTATTTT.

The rearrangement links TRBV9 to TRBJ2-2; 12 bases are shared with TRBD2. CDR1 SGDLS and CDR2 YYNGEE come from the germline V gene. There are 16 residues in the CDR3. V trimming: 7 bases; J trimming: 4 bases; junction bases outside the gene matches: 8. The CDR3 nucleotides read TGTGCCAGCGTTACTAGCGGGAGGTCGCGCACCGGGGAGCTGTTTTTT. Protein sequence: CASVTSGRSRTGELFF.

The chain is built from TRBV4-1 and TRBJ2-7, with 7 bases identical to TRBD2. The CDR3 is made up of 13 amino acids. Trimming removed 1 base from V and 7 bases from J; junction bases left unmatched: 4. Germline lookup yields CDR1 MGHRA and CDR2 YSYEKL. CDR3 residues: CASSQVSGDEQYF. Here the CDR3 DNA reads TGCGCCAGCAGCCAAGTGAGCGGGGATGAGCAGTACTTC.

There are a few counts of this clone. V and J are TRBV6-2 or TRBV6-3 and TRBJ1-5, with D perhaps matching TRBD1 (5 bases). CDR1 is MNHEY, CDR2 SVGEGT, per germline. This CDR3 is 13 amino acids long. Trimming removed 0 bases at V and 7 bases at J, with 7 bases between. In nucleotides, the CDR3 is TGTGCCAGCAGTTACTCGCGGGGGCAGCCCCAGCATTTT. Translation: CASSYSRGQPQHF.

The chain combines TRBV30 with TRBJ1-2, with D possibly being TRBD1 (5 bases). V was clipped by 1 base and J by 1 base, with 16 bases between them. The CDR3 covers 16 residues. Looked up from germline, CDR1 is GTSNPN and CDR2 is SVGIG (reference sequence). CDR3 sequence reads: CAWSASRGAYNYGYTF. Here the CDR3 DNA reads TGTGCCTGGAGTGCTTCCCGGGGCGCGTATAACTATGGCTACACCTTC.

This clone was picked up many times. The chain joins TRBV30 to TRBJ1-5, with TRBD1 as a possible D gene (5 bases). Germline CDR1 is GTSNPN and CDR2 is SVGIG (reference sequence). The length of the CDR3 is 13 residues. The V and J ends lost 0 bases and 5 bases respectively, with 8 bases between them. The CDR3: CAWSVEGDQPQHF. The CDR3 region has the DNA TGTGCCTGGAGTGTTGAAGGGGATCAGCCCCAGCATTTT.

This clone was found many times. The J gene is TRBJ2-7, the V gene TRBV11-2, with 8 bases identical to TRBD1. J was trimmed by 5 bases and V by 2 bases; bases with no gene match: 5. CDR3 length equals 14 residues. Germline V gene data show CDR1 as SGHAT and CDR2 as FQNNGV. CDR3 nucleotide sequence: TGTGCCAGCAGCTTATGGCAGGGGGCGGACGAGCAGTACTTC. This gives the protein CASSLWQGADEQYF.

There are many counts of this clone. J is TRBJ2-7 and V is TRBV6-2 or TRBV6-3; TRBD2 is a possible D gene (5 bases). In germline, CDR1 is MNHEY, CDR2 SVGEGT. The length of the CDR3 is 15 residues. V lost 6 bases, J lost 4 bases, and 19 bases lay in between. The CDR3 here is CASRDGRGLGYEQYF. In DNA, the CDR3 is TGTGCCAGCAGGGACGGGCGCGGACTCGGGTACGAGCAGTACTTC.

The sample holds many counts of this clone. The rearrangement uses TRBV12-3 or TRBV12-4 and TRBJ1-6, with D perhaps matching TRBD1 (5 bases). Trimming cost V 1 base and J 9 bases, with 7 bases left between them. The CDR3 contains 13 residues. The CDR3 sequence is CASSLGGTSPLHF. The CDR3 DNA is TGTGCCAGCAGTTTAGGAGGGACTTCACCCCTCCACTTT.

This rearrangement joins TRBV7-2 to TRBJ1-5; a possible D gene is TRBD1 (6 bases). Trimming took off 7 bases at V and 1 base at J, with 14 bases between the two ends. CDR1 and CDR2 (germline): SGHTA, FQGNSA. This CDR3 is 15 amino acids long. CDR3 sequence reads: CASNLDRLSNQPQHF. Here the CDR3 DNA reads TGTGCCAGCAACTTGGACAGACTGAGCAATCAGCCCCAGCATTTT.

The gene calls are TRBV6-1 and TRBJ1-2; TRBD1 might be the D (5 bases). Germline V lookup: CDR1 MNHNS, CDR2 SASEGT. Trimming left V 1 base short and J 4 bases short, with 19 bases between. CDR3 length: 17 amino acids. This CDR3 reads CASSEGGTQGLIYGYTF. The CDR3 bases are TGTGCCAGCAGTGAAGGTGGAACCCAGGGCCTTATCTATGGCTACACCTTC.